The 15 T cell receptor beta chains given below trace back to one sample, sequenced in a study of blood T cell repertoires in COVID-19. Generated by immunoSEQ multiplex PCR, the TCRdb table keeps only in-frame clones and is missing some. The sample contains approximately 150,000 clones, more than 75% of which appear only once. Sequenced input: peripheral blood. These TCRs come from a woman aged 70-85 years with acute or convalescent COVID-19.

This chain joins TRBV5-1 and TRBJ1-1; 10 bases match TRBD1. J gave up 0 bases and V 1 base, and 3 bases lay outside the gene matches. From germline, CDR1 is SGHRS and CDR2 YFSETQ. The CDR3 consists of 16 residues. The CDR3 DNA sequence: TGCGCCAGCAGCTTGCCGACAGGGGGCCTGAACACTGAAGCTTTCTTT. It encodes CASSLPTGGLNTEAFF.

The genes are TRBV19 and TRBJ2-1, with D possibly being TRBD2 (6 bases). CDR1 LNHDA and CDR2 SQIVND come from the germline V gene (reference sequence). This CDR3 comprises 18 residues. V was pared by 0 bases and J by 0 bases, with 15 bases between. CDR3 sequence reads: CASSIDHGFGGSYNEQFF. For the CDR3, the DNA is TGTGCCAGTAGTATAGATCATGGGTTCGGGGGCTCCTACAATGAGCAGTTCTTC.

The rearrangement joins TRBV28 to TRBJ2-1, with a weak D call TRBD1 (6 bases). CDR3 size: 14 residues. V was clipped by 7 bases and J by 4 bases, with 14 bases between them. Germline CDR1 reads MDHEN; CDR2 reads SYDVKM. This CDR3 is CASTPGAHYNEQFF. CDR3 in DNA: TGTGCCAGCACCCCAGGGGCCCATTACAATGAGCAGTTCTTC. The variable domain in full, completed from reference TRBV28 and TRBJ2-1, reads DVKVTQSSRYLVKRTGEKVFLECVQDMDHENMFWYRQDPGLGLRLIYFSYDVKMKEKGDIPEGYSVSREKKERFSLILESASTNQTSMYLCASTPGAHYNEQFFGPGTRLTVL.

This sequence joins TRBV5-1 and TRBJ2-7, with TRBD1 matching 8 bases. Losses at the gene ends were 1 base for V and 0 bases for J; bases not matched to a gene: 3. CDR3 size: 15 residues. Germline V gives CDR1 SGHRS, CDR2 YFSETQ. CDR3 protein: CASSLIQGGSYEQYF. The CDR3 DNA is TGCGCCAGCAGCTTGATACAGGGGGGCTCCTACGAGCAGTACTTC.

There are a few counts of this clone. The chain has TRBV5-1 and TRBJ1-4; a weak D match, TRBD1 (5 bases). Germline values: CDR1 SGHRS, CDR2 YFSETQ. The CDR3 consists of 14 residues. Trimming removed 4 bases at V and 5 bases at J, with 12 bases between. DNA for the CDR3: TGCGCCAGCAGCCCCACAGGATACAATGAAAAACTGTTTTTT. Encoded protein: CASSPTGYNEKLFF.

The J gene is TRBJ1-2, the V gene TRBV27; TRBD1 aligns across 9 bases. With 4 bases clipped from V and 6 bases from J, the junction kept 6 bases outside the gene matches. Germline V gene data show CDR1 as MNHEY and CDR2 as SMNVEV (reference sequence). CDR3 length: 14 residues. Written as DNA, the CDR3 is TGTGCCAGCAGTTCCCGGACAGGGGTAGATGGCTACACCTTC. Amino acids: CASSSRTGVDGYTF.

The V call is TRBV11-3, the J call TRBJ2-7, with a tentative D call TRBD2 (5 bases). Between the trimmed V and J ends, which lost 0 bases and 5 bases, there was a span of 8 bases. This CDR3 is built from 13 residues. The germline CDR1 and CDR2 sequences are SGHNT and YENEEA. The CDR3 here is CASSLESGDEQYF. Written as DNA, the CDR3 is TGTGCCAGCAGCTTAGAATCCGGGGACGAGCAGTACTTC.

The rearrangement links TRBV7-2 to TRBJ2-7, with a tentative D call TRBD1 (7 bases). This CDR3 comprises 15 residues. The V and J ends lost 4 bases and 1 base respectively, with 14 bases between them. Germline V gene sequence: CDR1 SGHTA, CDR2 FQGNSA. The CDR3 DNA follows: TGTGCCAGCAGCTCTCGACAGGGACTTTCCTACGAGCAGTACTTC. It codes for CASSSRQGLSYEQYF.

The chain couples TRBV28 to TRBJ2-1; 8 positions match TRBD1. The germline gives CDR1 MDHEN, CDR2 SYDVKM. The CDR3 spans 15 residues. Trimming removed 6 bases from V and 4 bases from J; junction bases left unmatched: 8. CDR3 region: CASRTGTGLYNEQFF. The CDR3 DNA reads as TGTGCCAGCAGAACCGGGACAGGTCTTTACAATGAGCAGTTCTTC.

The V and J genes are TRBV2 and TRBJ2-5; D remains ambiguous. CDR1 and CDR2 (germline): SNHLY, FYNNEI. The V end lost 2 bases, the J end lost 5 bases, and 6 bases lay between the germline ends. The CDR3 totals 12 residues. CDR3 bases: TGTGCCAGCAGTGAAATCGGGGAGACCCAGTACTTC. Amino acid sequence: CASSEIGETQYF.

The chain recombines TRBV6-5 with TRBJ2-3; possibly TRBD1 for D (6 bases). The germline CDR1 and CDR2 sequences are MNHEY and SVGAGI. The CDR3 runs 14 residues. Trimming removed 5 bases from V and 4 bases from J, with 13 bases in between. CDR3 sequence (DNA): TGTGCCAGCAGTCCAGTAAACAGGGCAGATACGCAGTATTTT. It codes for CASSPVNRADTQYF.

The J gene is TRBJ1-1, the V gene TRBV18, with D perhaps matching TRBD1 (6 bases). V shed 5 bases and J shed 8 bases, with 18 bases lying between them. Germline CDR1 and CDR2: KGHSH and LQKENI. The CDR3 runs 14 residues. CDR3 loop: CASSTTMGTTEAFF. The CDR3 DNA sequence: TGTGCCAGCTCAACAACGATGGGGACAACCGAAGCTTTCTTT.

The V and J genes are TRBV7-3 and TRBJ2-2; D gene unclear. Germline CDR1 is SGHTA and CDR2 is FQGTGA. The CDR3 is made up of 12 amino acids. V was pared by 5 bases and J by 3 bases, with 4 bases between. DNA of the CDR3: TGTGCCAGCAGCCCCTACACCGGGGAGCTGTTTTTT. Amino acid sequence: CASSPYTGELFF. The variable domain in full, completed from reference TRBV7-3 and TRBJ2-2, reads GAGVSQTPSNKVTEKGKYVELRCDPISGHTALYWYRQSLGQGPEFLIYFQGTGAADDSGLPNDRFFAVRPEGSVSTLKIQRTERGDSAVYLCASSPYTGELFFGEGSRLTVL.

In this sample, this clone turned up once. The chain links TRBV9 to TRBJ2-2; 10 nucleotides agree with TRBD1. This CDR3 comprises 15 residues. Germline values: CDR1 SGDLS, CDR2 YYNGEE. V gave up 6 bases and J gave up 5 bases; unmatched junction bases: 7. This chain's CDR3 is CASTGGTGETGELFF. DNA for the CDR3: TGTGCCAGCACCGGTGGGACAGGGGAAACCGGGGAGCTGTTTTTT.

The sample holds one count of this clone. The chain recombines TRBV5-6 with TRBJ1-1; D is perhaps TRBD1 (5 bases). The V gene lost 0 bases and the J gene lost 0 bases, with 12 bases spanning the gap. The CDR3 extends over 16 amino acids. Germline V gene lookup returns CDR1 SGHDT and CDR2 YYEEEE. The CDR3 loop reads CASSLVGGTVNTEAFF. The CDR3 DNA follows: TGTGCCAGCAGCTTGGTGGGGGGTACAGTGAACACTGAAGCTTTCTTT. Variable domain in full (rest from reference TRBV5-6 and TRBJ1-1): DAGVTQSPTHLIKTRGQQVTLRCSPKSGHDTVSWYQQALGQGPQFIFQYYEEEERQRGNFPDRFSGHQFPNYSSELNVNALLLGDSALYLCASSLVGGTVNTEAFFGQGTRLTVV.